This is a list of T cell receptor beta chains from one sample in a study of cytomegalovirus exposure and HLA in healthy donors. Clones were sequenced by immunoSEQ multiplex PCR, and TCRdb holds only the in-frame ones, with some missing. The repertoire includes roughly 180,000 clones, about 80% of them detected once, and approximately 2% sits in the top ten. The material sequenced was PBMCs. These TCRs come from a woman in her 30s in good health and CMV-seronegative. The CDR3 runs from the conserved cysteine through the conserved F or W. Fields, in order: V gene, D gene, clone size, J gene, CDR3 protein, CDR3 DNA. A D gene is named only where the DNA matches it firmly. Only part of the rows carry a size: once, few, many, or a class if the clone is expanded.

V: TRBV9; D: TRBD1; size: -; J: TRBJ2-7; CDR3: CASSASGTGVYEQYF; DNA: TGTGCCAGCAGCGCCTCCGGGACAGGGGTCTACGAGCAGTACTTC
V: TRBV10-3; D: -; size: -; J: TRBJ1-1; CDR3: CAISESYQADSMNTEAFF; DNA: TGTGCCATCAGTGAGTCCTATCAGGCAGATTCTATGAACACTGAAGCTTTCTTT
V: TRBV5-1; D: -; size: -; J: TRBJ2-7; CDR3: CASSLFLAGNNHEQYF; DNA: TGCGCCAGCAGCTTGTTTCTGGCAGGGAATAACCACGAGCAGTACTTC
V: TRBV27; D: TRBD1; size: once; J: TRBJ1-2; CDR3: CASRAGGVYGYTF; DNA: TGTGCCAGCAGGGCAGGGGGTGTGTATGGCTACACCTTC
V: TRBV5-6; D: -; size: -; J: TRBJ1-5; CDR3: CASSLNRGQGNQPQHF; DNA: TGTGCCAGCAGCTTGAATCGGGGACAAGGCAATCAGCCCCAGCATTTT
V: TRBV9; D: -; size: -; J: TRBJ2-3; CDR3: CASSLRTVATDTQYF; DNA: TGTGCCAGCAGCTTACGGACAGTAGCCACAGATACGCAGTATTTT
V: TRBV7-9; D: -; size: -; J: TRBJ1-4; CDR3: CASTRKGANEKLFF; DNA: TGTGCCAGCACCCGGAAAGGGGCTAATGAAAAACTGTTTTTT
V: TRBV4-1; D: TRBD1; size: -; J: TRBJ2-2; CDR3: CASSREDRGLVTGELFF; DNA: TGCGCCAGCAGCCGAGAAGATAGGGGGCTCGTCACCGGGGAGCTGTTTTTT
V: TRBV5-4; D: -; size: once; J: TRBJ2-4; CDR3: CASSDITGLAKNIQYF; DNA: TGTGCCAGCAGCGACATAACAGGGCTAGCCAAAAACATTCAGTACTTC
V: TRBV29-1; D: -; size: -; J: TRBJ2-5; CDR3: CSVLGGEETQYF; DNA: TGCAGCGTTCTAGGGGGGGAAGAGACCCAGTACTTC
V: TRBV5-6; D: -; size: -; J: TRBJ1-3; CDR3: CASSFGRARGNTIYF; DNA: TGTGCCAGCAGCTTTGGCAGGGCGAGAGGAAACACCATATATTTT
V: TRBV5-1; D: TRBD1; size: -; J: TRBJ2-2; CDR3: CASSATGGGNTGELFF; DNA: TGCGCCAGCAGCGCCACAGGGGGCGGGAACACCGGGGAGCTGTTTTTT
V: TRBV30; D: -; size: -; J: TRBJ2-7; CDR3: CAWVDTYSSYEQYF; DNA: TGTGCCTGGGTTGACACTTACTCCTCCTACGAGCAGTACTTC
V: TRBV7-3; D: -; size: -; J: TRBJ2-1; CDR3: CASSLAGYYNEQFF; DNA: TGTGCCAGCAGCTTAGCGGGGTACTACAATGAGCAGTTCTTC
V: TRBV15; D: -; size: once; J: TRBJ1-4; CDR3: CATSRDRGAGDEKLFF; DNA: TGTGCCACCAGCAGAGATAGGGGGGCGGGGGATGAAAAACTGTTTTTT
V: TRBV2; D: -; size: -; J: TRBJ2-2; CDR3: CASSDRSSTGELFF; DNA: TGTGCCAGCAGTGATAGAAGTTCCACCGGGGAGCTGTTTTTT
V: TRBV5-1; D: TRBD1; size: -; J: TRBJ1-1; CDR3: CASSPGQGAESTEAFF; DNA: TGCGCCAGCAGCCCGGGACAGGGGGCGGAGAGCACTGAAGCTTTCTTT
V: TRBV2; D: TRBD2; size: -; J: TRBJ2-2; CDR3: CASRVAGANTGELFF; DNA: TGTGCCAGCAGAGTGGCGGGGGCGAACACCGGGGAGCTGTTTTTT
V: TRBV7-9; D: -; size: -; J: TRBJ1-5; CDR3: CASSSAGRGLEPQHF; DNA: TGTGCCAGCAGCTCCGCAGGAAGGGGATTGGAGCCCCAGCATTTT
V: TRBV5-1; D: TRBD1; size: -; J: TRBJ1-4; CDR3: CASSLGGQGYEKLFF; DNA: TGCGCCAGCAGCTTGGGGGGACAGGGGTATGAAAAACTGTTTTTT
V: TRBV30; D: TRBD1; size: -; J: TRBJ1-1; CDR3: CAWRGRGTGNTEAFF; DNA: TGTGCCTGGAGGGGCCGGGGGACAGGGAACACTGAAGCTTTCTTT
V: TRBV11-2; D: -; size: -; J: TRBJ2-7; CDR3: CASSLDAGFYEQYF; DNA: TGTGCCAGCAGCTTAGATGCAGGATTTTACGAGCAGTACTTC
V: TRBV13; D: -; size: few; J: TRBJ2-1; CDR3: CASSSSLDRFSYNEQFF; DNA: TGTGCCAGCAGCTCATCCCTCGACAGATTCTCCTACAATGAGCAGTTCTTC
V: TRBV6-5; D: -; size: -; J: TRBJ1-2; CDR3: CASEGRNKANYGYTF; DNA: TGTGCCAGCGAGGGAAGAAATAAAGCTAACTATGGCTACACCTTC
V: TRBV9; D: TRBD1; size: -; J: TRBJ2-5; CDR3: CASSTYGQGTQETQYF; DNA: TGTGCCAGCAGCACGTACGGACAGGGAACGCAAGAGACCCAGTACTTC
V: TRBV6-5; D: TRBD1; size: few; J: TRBJ1-4; CDR3: CASSYGQGAEKLFF; DNA: TGTGCCAGCAGTTACGGACAGGGGGCTGAAAAACTGTTTTTT
V: TRBV10-1; D: TRBD2; size: -; J: TRBJ2-7; CDR3: CASSESGTSGDYEQYF; DNA: TGCGCCAGCAGTGAGTCCGGGACTAGCGGAGACTACGAGCAGTACTTC
V: TRBV5-1; D: -; size: -; J: TRBJ2-2; CDR3: CASSLRSTANTGELFF; DNA: TGCGCCAGCAGCTTGCGGTCTACCGCGAACACCGGGGAGCTGTTTTTT
V: TRBV7-9; D: -; size: -; J: TRBJ2-5; CDR3: CASSLQGGAAETQYF; DNA: TGTGCCAGCAGCTTACAAGGGGGGGCCGCGGAGACCCAGTACTTC
V: TRBV6-4; D: -; size: -; J: TRBJ2-6; CDR3: CASSADSSGANVLTF; DNA: TGTGCCAGCAGCGCCGACAGCTCTGGGGCCAACGTCCTGACTTTC
V: TRBV5-6; D: TRBD1; size: -; J: TRBJ2-2; CDR3: CASSYRQGNTGELFF; DNA: TGTGCCAGCAGCTACAGACAGGGGAACACCGGGGAGCTGTTTTTT
V: TRBV2; D: -; size: few; J: TRBJ1-2; CDR3: CASTLDPGQIGGYTF; DNA: TGTGCCAGCACCCTCGATCCAGGGCAGATCGGTGGCTACACCTTC
V: TRBV18; D: -; size: -; J: TRBJ1-2; CDR3: CASSPAFGQPDFYGYTF; DNA: TGTGCCAGCTCACCCGCCTTTGGACAGCCTGATTTTTATGGCTACACCTTC
V: TRBV5-6; D: -; size: -; J: TRBJ2-7; CDR3: CASSLRTVGRLAYEQYF; DNA: TGTGCCAGCAGCTTACGGACTGTGGGCAGGCTGGCCTACGAGCAGTACTTC
V: TRBV6-5; D: TRBD1; size: -; J: TRBJ1-4; CDR3: CASSSPTGGKEKLFF; DNA: TGTGCCAGCAGCTCACCCACAGGGGGGAAAGAAAAACTGTTTTTT
V: TRBV30; D: TRBD1; size: -; J: TRBJ1-2; CDR3: CAWSLRTGKGYTF; DNA: TGTGCCTGGAGTCTTCGGACAGGGAAGGGCTACACCTTC
V: TRBV5-6; D: TRBD1; size: -; J: TRBJ2-3; CDR3: CASSWDSATDTQYF; DNA: TGTGCCAGCAGTTGGGACAGCGCCACAGATACGCAGTATTTT
V: TRBV6-5; D: -; size: -; J: TRBJ1-6; CDR3: CASSPSPGHNSPLHF; DNA: TGTGCCAGCAGTCCTTCCCCAGGGCATAATTCACCCCTCCACTTT
V: TRBV11-2; D: -; size: -; J: TRBJ2-7; CDR3: CASSLGGSSYEQYF; DNA: TGTGCCAGCAGCTTAGGGGGCAGCTCCTACGAGCAGTACTTC
V: TRBV7-2; D: TRBD1; size: -; J: TRBJ1-2; CDR3: CASSLELGTGGVYGYTF; DNA: TGTGCCAGCAGCTTGGAGCTAGGGACAGGGGGCGTCTATGGCTACACCTTC
V: TRBV11-1; D: -; size: once; J: TRBJ1-2; CDR3: CASSDSGTANYGYTF; DNA: TGTGCCAGCAGCGACTCCGGGACTGCAAACTATGGCTACACCTTC
V: TRBV27; D: -; size: few; J: TRBJ1-1; CDR3: CASSFAGLREGEAFF; DNA: TGTGCCAGCAGTTTCGCTGGACTGAGAGAAGGTGAAGCTTTCTTT
V: TRBV2; D: -; size: -; J: TRBJ1-6; CDR3: CASSEAGGVNSPLHF; DNA: TGTGCCAGCAGTGAAGCGGGAGGGGTCAATTCACCCCTCCACTTT
V: TRBV7-2; D: -; size: -; J: TRBJ1-2; CDR3: CASSTRTETYGYTF; DNA: TGTGCCAGCAGCACCAGGACAGAGACATATGGCTACACCTTC
V: TRBV27; D: TRBD1; size: -; J: TRBJ1-4; CDR3: CASSTYRTGNEKLFF; DNA: TGTGCCAGCAGTACGTACCGGACAGGGAATGAAAAACTGTTTTTT
V: TRBV7-9; D: -; size: -; J: TRBJ2-7; CDR3: CASSLAAEPYEQYF; DNA: TGTGCCAGCAGCTTAGCAGCGGAGCCCTACGAGCAGTACTTC
V: TRBV9; D: -; size: -; J: TRBJ2-7; CDR3: CASSVVAGSGTDEQYF; DNA: TGTGCCAGCAGCGTAGTGGCTGGAAGTGGTACAGACGAGCAGTACTTC
V: TRBV9; D: TRBD2; size: -; J: TRBJ2-1; CDR3: CASSVGGSGAFTEQFF; DNA: TGTGCCAGCAGCGTAGGGGGTAGCGGGGCCTTCACGGAGCAGTTCTTC
V: TRBV9; D: -; size: -; J: TRBJ2-7; CDR3: CASSVGLANYEQYF; DNA: TGTGCCAGCAGCGTAGGGCTAGCAAACTACGAGCAGTACTTC
V: TRBV7-2; D: TRBD1; size: -; J: TRBJ1-5; CDR3: CASSLVGGQANQPQHF; DNA: TGTGCCAGCAGCTTAGTAGGGGGACAGGCAAATCAGCCCCAGCATTTT
V: TRBV7-2; D: TRBD1; size: once; J: TRBJ1-5; CDR3: CASSRRWAGGSDQPQHF; DNA: TGTGCCAGCAGCCGACGCTGGGCAGGGGGCAGCGATCAGCCCCAGCATTTT